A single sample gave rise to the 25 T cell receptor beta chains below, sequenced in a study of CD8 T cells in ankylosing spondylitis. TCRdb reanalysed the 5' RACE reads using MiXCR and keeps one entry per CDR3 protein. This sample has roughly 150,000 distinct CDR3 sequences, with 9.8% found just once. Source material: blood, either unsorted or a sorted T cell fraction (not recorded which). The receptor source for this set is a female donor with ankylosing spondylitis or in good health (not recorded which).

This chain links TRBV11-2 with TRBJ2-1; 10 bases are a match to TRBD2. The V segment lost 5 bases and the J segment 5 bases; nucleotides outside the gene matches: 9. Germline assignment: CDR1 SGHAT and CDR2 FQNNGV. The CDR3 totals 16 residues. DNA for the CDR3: TGTGCCAGCAGCGCGCCGGGACTAGCGAGGAACAATGAGCAGTTCTTC. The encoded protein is CASSAPGLARNNEQFF.

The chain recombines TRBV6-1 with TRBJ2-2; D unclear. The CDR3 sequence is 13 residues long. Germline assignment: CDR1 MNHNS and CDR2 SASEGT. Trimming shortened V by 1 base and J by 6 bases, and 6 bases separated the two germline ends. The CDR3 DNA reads TGTGCCAGCAGTGAAGGGCTAGCCGGGGAGCTGTTTTTT. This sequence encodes CASSEGLAGELFF.

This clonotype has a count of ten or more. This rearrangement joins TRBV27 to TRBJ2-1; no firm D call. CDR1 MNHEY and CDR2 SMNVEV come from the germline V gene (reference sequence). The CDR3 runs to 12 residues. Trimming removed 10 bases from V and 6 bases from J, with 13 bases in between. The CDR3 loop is CATSPTGNEQFF. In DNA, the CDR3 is TGTGCCACCTCCCCTACTGGCAATGAGCAGTTCTTC.

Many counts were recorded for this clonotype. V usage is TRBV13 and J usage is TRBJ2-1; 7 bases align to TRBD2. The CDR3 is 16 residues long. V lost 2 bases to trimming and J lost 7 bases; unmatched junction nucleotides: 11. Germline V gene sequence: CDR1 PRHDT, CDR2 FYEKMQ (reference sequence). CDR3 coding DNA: TGTGCCAGCAGCTTAAAGTCCAGCGGGGAGGGGAATGAGCAGTTCTTC. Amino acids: CASSLKSSGEGNEQFF.

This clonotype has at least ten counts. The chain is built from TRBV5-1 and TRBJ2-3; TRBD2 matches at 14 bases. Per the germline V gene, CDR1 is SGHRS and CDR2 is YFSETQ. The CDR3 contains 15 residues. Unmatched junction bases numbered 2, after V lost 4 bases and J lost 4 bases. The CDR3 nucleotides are TGCGCCAGCAGCGGGGGACTAGCGGGAGCAGATACGCAGTATTTT. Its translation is CASSGGLAGADTQYF.

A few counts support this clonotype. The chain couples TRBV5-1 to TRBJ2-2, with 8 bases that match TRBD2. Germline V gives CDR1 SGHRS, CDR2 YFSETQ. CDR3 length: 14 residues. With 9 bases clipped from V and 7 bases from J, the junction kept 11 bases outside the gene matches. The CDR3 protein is CATGLSGSNGELFF. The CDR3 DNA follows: TGCGCCACCGGATTGAGCGGGAGTAACGGGGAGCTGTTTTTT.

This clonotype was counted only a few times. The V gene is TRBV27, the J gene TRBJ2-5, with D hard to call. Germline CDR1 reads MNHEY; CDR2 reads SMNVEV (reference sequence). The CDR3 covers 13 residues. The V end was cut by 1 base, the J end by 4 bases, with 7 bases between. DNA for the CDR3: TGTGCCAGCAGTTTATTCGACCGAGAGACCCAGTACTTC. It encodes CASSLFDRETQYF.

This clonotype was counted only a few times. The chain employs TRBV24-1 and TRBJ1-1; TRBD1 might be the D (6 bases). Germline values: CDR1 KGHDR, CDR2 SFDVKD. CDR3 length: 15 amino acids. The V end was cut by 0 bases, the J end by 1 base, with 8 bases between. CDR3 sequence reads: CATSDLRTANTEAFF. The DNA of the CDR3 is TGTGCCACCAGTGATTTGCGGACAGCGAACACTGAAGCTTTCTTT.

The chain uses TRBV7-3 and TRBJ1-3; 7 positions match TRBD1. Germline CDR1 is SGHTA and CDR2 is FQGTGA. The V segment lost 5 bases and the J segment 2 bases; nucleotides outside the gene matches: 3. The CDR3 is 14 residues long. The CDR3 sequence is CASSPQGTGNTIYF. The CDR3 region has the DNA TGTGCCAGCAGCCCACAGGGGACTGGAAACACCATATATTTT.

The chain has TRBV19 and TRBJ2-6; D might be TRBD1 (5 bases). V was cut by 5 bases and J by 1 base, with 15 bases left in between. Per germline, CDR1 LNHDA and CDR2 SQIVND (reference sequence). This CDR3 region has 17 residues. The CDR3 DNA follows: TGTGCCAGTAGTCCTCATTTACAGGTTTCTGGGGCCAACGTCCTGACTTTC. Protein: CASSPHLQVSGANVLTF.

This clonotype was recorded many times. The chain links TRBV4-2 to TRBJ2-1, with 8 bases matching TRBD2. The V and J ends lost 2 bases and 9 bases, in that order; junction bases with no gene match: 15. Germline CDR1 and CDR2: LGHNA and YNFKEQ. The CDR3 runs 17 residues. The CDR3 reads CASSQKAGGLPIAEQFF. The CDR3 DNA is TGTGCCAGCAGCCAAAAGGCGGGAGGACTGCCGATCGCTGAGCAGTTCTTC.

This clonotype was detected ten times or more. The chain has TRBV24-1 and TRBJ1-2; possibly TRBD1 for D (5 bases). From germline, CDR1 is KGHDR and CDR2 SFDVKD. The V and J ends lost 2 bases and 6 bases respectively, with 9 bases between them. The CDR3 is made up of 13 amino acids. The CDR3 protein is CATSDSGLDGYTF. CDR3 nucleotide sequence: TGTGCCACCAGTGATTCGGGACTCGATGGCTACACCTTC.

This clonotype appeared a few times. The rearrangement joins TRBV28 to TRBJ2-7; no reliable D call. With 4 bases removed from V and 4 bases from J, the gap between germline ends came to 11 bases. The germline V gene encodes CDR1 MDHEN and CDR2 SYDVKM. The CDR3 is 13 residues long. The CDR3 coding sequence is TGTGCCAGCAGTTCTCTAGTGGGATACGAGCAGTACTTC. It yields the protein CASSSLVGYEQYF.

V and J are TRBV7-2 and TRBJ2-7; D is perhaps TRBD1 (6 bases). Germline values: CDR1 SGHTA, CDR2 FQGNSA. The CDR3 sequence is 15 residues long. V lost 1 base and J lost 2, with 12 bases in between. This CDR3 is CASSLEGGRTYEQYF. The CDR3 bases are TGTGCCAGCAGCTTAGAAGGGGGACGGACCTACGAGCAGTACTTC.

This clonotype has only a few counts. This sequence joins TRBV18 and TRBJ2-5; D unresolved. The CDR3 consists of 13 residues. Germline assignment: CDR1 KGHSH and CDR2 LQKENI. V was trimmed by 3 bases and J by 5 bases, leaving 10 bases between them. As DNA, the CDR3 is TGTGCCAGCTCACCTCCCCGGTGGGAGACCCAGTACTTC. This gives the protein CASSPPRWETQYF. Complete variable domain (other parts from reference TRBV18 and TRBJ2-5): NAGVMQNPRHLVRRRGQEARLRCSPMKGHSHVYWYRQLPEEGLKFMVYLQKENIIDESGMPKERFSAEFPKEGPSILRIQQVVRGDSAAYFCASSPPRWETQYFGPGTRLLVL.

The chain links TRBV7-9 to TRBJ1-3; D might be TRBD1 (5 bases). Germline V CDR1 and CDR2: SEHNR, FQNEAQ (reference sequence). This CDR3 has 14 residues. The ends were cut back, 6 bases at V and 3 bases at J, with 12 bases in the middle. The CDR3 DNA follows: TGTGCCAGCAGTTCCCAGGGACTTGGAAACACCATATATTTT. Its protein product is CASSSQGLGNTIYF.

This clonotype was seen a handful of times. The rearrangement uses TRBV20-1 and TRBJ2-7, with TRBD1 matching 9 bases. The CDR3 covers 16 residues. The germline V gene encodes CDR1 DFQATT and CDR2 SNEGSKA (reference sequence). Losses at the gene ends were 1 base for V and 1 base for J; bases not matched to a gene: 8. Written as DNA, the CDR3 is TGCAGTGCTAGAGGTGACGGACAGGGGCTATCCTACGAGCAGTACTTC. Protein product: CSARGDGQGLSYEQYF.

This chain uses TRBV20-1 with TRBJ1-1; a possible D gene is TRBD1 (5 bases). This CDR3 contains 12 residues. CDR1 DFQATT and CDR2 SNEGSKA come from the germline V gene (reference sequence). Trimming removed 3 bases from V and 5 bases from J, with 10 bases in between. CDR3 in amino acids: CSASWDDTEAFF. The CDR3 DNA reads TGCAGTGCTAGTTGGGACGATACTGAAGCTTTCTTT.

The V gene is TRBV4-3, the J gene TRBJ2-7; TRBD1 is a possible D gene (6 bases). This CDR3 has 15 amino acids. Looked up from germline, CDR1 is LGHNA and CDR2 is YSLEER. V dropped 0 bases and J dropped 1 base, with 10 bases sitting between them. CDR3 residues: CASSQELDRSYEQYF. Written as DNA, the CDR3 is TGCGCCAGCAGCCAAGAGTTGGACAGATCCTACGAGCAGTACTTC.

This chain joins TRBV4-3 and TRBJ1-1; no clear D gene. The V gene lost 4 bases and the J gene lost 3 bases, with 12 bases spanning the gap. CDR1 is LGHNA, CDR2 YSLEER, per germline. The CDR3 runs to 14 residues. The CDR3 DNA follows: TGCGCCAGCAGCCCCGGGGTCCGACACACTGAAGCTTTCTTT. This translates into CASSPGVRHTEAFF.

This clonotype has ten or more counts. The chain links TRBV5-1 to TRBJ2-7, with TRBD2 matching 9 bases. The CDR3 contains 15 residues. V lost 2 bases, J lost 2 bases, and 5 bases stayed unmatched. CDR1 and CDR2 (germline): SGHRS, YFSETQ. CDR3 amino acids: CASSFGAGGPYEQYF. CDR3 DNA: TGCGCCAGCAGCTTTGGAGCGGGAGGTCCCTACGAGCAGTACTTC.

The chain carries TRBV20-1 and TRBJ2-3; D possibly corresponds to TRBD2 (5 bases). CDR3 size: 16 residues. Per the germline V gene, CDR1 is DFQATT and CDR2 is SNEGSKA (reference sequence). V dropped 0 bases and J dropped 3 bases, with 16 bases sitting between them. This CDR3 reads CSARDRRRTRTDTQYF. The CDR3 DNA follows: TGCAGTGCTAGAGATCGGCGCCGGACTCGGACAGATACGCAGTATTTT.

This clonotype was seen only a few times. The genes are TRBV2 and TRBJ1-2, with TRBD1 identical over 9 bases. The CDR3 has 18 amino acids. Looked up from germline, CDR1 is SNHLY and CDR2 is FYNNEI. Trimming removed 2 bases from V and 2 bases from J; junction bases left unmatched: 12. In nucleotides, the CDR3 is TGTGCCAGCAGTGAATTCAGCCGACCCGGACAGGGGAACTATGGCTACACCTTC. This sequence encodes CASSEFSRPGQGNYGYTF.

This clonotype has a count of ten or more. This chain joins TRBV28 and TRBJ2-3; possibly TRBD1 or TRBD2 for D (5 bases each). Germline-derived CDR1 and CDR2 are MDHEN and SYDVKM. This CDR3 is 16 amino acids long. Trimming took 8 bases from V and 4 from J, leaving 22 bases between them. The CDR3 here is CASGTLGRLNADTQYF. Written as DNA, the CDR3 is TGTGCCAGCGGAACCCTGGGACGCCTGAATGCAGATACGCAGTATTTT.

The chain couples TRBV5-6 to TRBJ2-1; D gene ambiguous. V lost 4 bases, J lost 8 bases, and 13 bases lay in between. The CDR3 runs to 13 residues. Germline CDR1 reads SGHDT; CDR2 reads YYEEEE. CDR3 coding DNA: TGTGCCAGCAGCCCCGGGCCAGCCGATGAGCAGTTCTTC. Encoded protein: CASSPGPADEQFF.